This T cell receptor beta chain was identified in a study of CD8 T cells in Susac syndrome. In germline, CDR1 is SGHKS, CDR2 YYEKEE (reference sequence). The CDR3 covers 14 residues. The V end lost 3 bases, the J end lost 2 bases, and 11 bases lay between the germline ends. Random hexamers were used to reverse transcribe the RNA input (0.5 to 1 ug). Each CDR3 protein gets one entry after TCRdb re-called the immunoSEQ multiplex PCR reads with MiXCR. Found here are around 170,000 distinct CDR3 sequences, around 96% of them singletons; the top ten hold around 0.12%. CD8+ and CD4+ T cells were negatively isolated; TEMRA cells were FACS-enriched.

The sequencing input was CD4+ T cells from PBMCs. V usage is TRBV5-5 and J usage is TRBJ2-5, with a possible D match to TRBD1 (6 bases). The clonotype originates from a human donor with Susac syndrome. The CDR3 nucleotides are TGTGCCAGCAGCTGGGGGCCAGGACAAGAGACCCAGTACTTC. Its protein is CASSWGPGQETQYF. The full variable domain, rest sourced from reference TRBV5-5 and TRBJ2-5, is DAGVTQSPTHLIKTRGQQVTLRCSPISGHKSVSWYQQVLGQGPQFIFQYYEKEERGRGNFPDRFSARQFPNYSSELNVNALLLGDSALYLCASSWGPGQETQYFGPGTRLLVL.